The clone carrying this T cell receptor beta chain was seen at least ten times. Trimming took 7 bases from V and 4 from J; bases not matched to a gene: 11. Germline V lookup: CDR1 LGHDT, CDR2 YNNKEL (reference sequence). This CDR3 is built from 15 residues. One entry per CDR3 protein results from TCRdb running MiXCR on the 5' RACE reads. The table records fewer than 250,000 distinct CDR3 sequences, approximately 7% of them present only once. The data were obtained in a study of identical twins. The sample was also linked to a second study, of yellow fever vaccine responses in identical twins.

Source material: memory (CD45RO+) T cells sorted from blood. This sequence was found in a woman younger than 30 in good health. The rearrangement links TRBV3-1 to TRBJ2-5; 8 bases map to TRBD2. The CDR3 loop reads CASTSRGGKGETQYF. CDR3 DNA: TGTGCCAGCACCTCCCGGGGGGGCAAGGGAGAGACCCAGTACTTC.